Listed below are T cell receptor beta chains from one sample, sequenced in a study of beta chain features in type 1 diabetes. The protocol was immunoSEQ multiplex PCR, while the TCRdb copy is restricted to in-frame clones and leaves out a portion. The sample yields about 400,000 clones, around 13% seen once. The sample taken for sequencing was naive CD4+ T cells from blood. The origin of the receptors is a woman in her late teens or twenties with type 1 diabetes. The CDR3 runs from the conserved cysteine through the conserved F or W. A D gene is named only where the DNA matches it firmly. Where a row states a size, it is once, few, many or the class of an expanded clone; other rows omit it.

clone size	V gene	D gene	CDR3 protein
few	TRBV7-2	TRBD1	CASRSTGGPDTQYF
NA	TRBV30	NA	CAWSSIAPQYQETQYF
NA	TRBV20-1	NA	CSARAGYGYTF
few	TRBV14	TRBD1	CASSRIGQGHEQYF
NA	TRBV15	NA	CATSDGSKGAYEQYF
few	TRBV19	TRBD2	CASSASGGSTDTQYF
NA	TRBV2	NA	CASTKTGQETQYF
NA	TRBV28	NA	CASSLNRDRGSGF
few	TRBV5-1	TRBD2	CATSSGSSIEQYF
NA	TRBV28	NA	CAIMPVGGQWEQYF
NA	TRBV2	NA	CASTKRAGVGQPQHF
NA	TRBV19	NA	CASIREMGQPQHF
NA	TRBV5-1	NA	CASREAREAFF
NA	TRBV9	NA	CASSVQRNTEAFF
NA	TRBV4-2	NA	CASSARVAEHYEQYF
NA	TRBV4-1	TRBD2	CASSRTGLAGGETQYF
NA	TRBV9	NA	CASSVGHMNTEAFF
few	TRBV7-9	TRBD1	CAWGTGGLETQYF
NA	TRBV7-2	TRBD1	CASGQGVVETQYF
few	TRBV5-1	TRBD2	CASSPATSRSTDTQYF
NA	TRBV2	NA	CASSRQGTDTQYF
NA	TRBV7-9	TRBD1	CASSPGQGADGYTF
NA	TRBV7-2	NA	CASSGGGSGANVLTF
NA	TRBV30	TRBD1	CAYEQGPGNTIYF
few	TRBV29-1	TRBD1	CSVGGQVNQPQHF
NA	TRBV2	NA	CASSPRTLYRTYEQYF
NA	TRBV5-1	TRBD2	CASSPSGGPAYNEQFF
NA	TRBV9	TRBD2	CASSVTSGPTNNEQFF
NA	TRBV20-1	NA	CSASRAEQYF
NA	TRBV6-5	NA	CASSVRGDYGYTF
few	TRBV5-1	NA	CASSLEVHGWHTQYF
NA	TRBV5-1	TRBD2	CASSPGLAGSYEQYF
NA	TRBV29-1	NA	CSVGGGQVYEQYF
NA	TRBV18	NA	CASSPQLQGANTEAFF
few	TRBV5-1	NA	CASSLDRDTEAFF
NA	TRBV9	TRBD2	CASSVGSGGSWNEQFF
few	TRBV19	TRBD2	CASSISGGANEQFF
NA	TRBV5-6	NA	CASSLGFGGTQPQHF
few	TRBV29-1	TRBD2	CVTPGVQASGRFREQYF
NA	TRBV7-2	TRBD2	CASSTSSGRALGEQFF
NA	TRBV6-5	TRBD1	CASSYEQGFQPQHF
few	TRBV9	NA	CASSVSAGPVGYEQYF
NA	TRBV5-4	TRBD1	CASSQGQLNTGELFF
few	TRBV5-1	TRBD1	CASSSGQGTDTQYF
NA	TRBV6-6	TRBD1	CASFGTADNEQFF
NA	TRBV2	TRBD1	CGDQGVNTEAFF
NA	TRBV7-2	TRBD2	CASSSGGEYNEQFF
NA	TRBV7-2	NA	CASSPSPLRVLRETQYF
few	TRBV7-9	NA	CASSDTAEAFF
few	TRBV9	NA	CASSGWGTTDTQYF
NA	TRBV5-6	TRBD1	CASSSRGTNEKLFF
few	TRBV2	NA	CASSEALLFGGELFF
few	TRBV5-1	TRBD1	CASSHGTGGTNGYTF
NA	TRBV29-1	TRBD2	CSVGLARSYEQYF
NA	TRBV11-2	NA	CASSLGGTVEQFF